One sample yielded the 8 T cell receptor beta chains listed below, sequenced in a study of blood T cell repertoires in COVID-19. TCRdb's copy holds only in-frame clones and misses some; the assay was immunoSEQ multiplex PCR. The sample yields 75,000 to 95,000 clones, around 90% seen once. Source material: peripheral blood. The receptor set was obtained from a man in his fifties with active COVID-19.

The V gene is TRBV2, the J gene TRBJ2-1, with TRBD2 matching over 11 bases. The CDR3 covers 14 residues. Germline assignment: CDR1 SNHLY and CDR2 FYNNEI. Germline trimming cut 8 bases from V and 6 bases from J; bases unmatched to any gene: 6. The CDR3 nucleotides are TGTGCCAGCCCCGGGACTAGCGGCCTCAATGAGCAGTTCTTC. Protein sequence: CASPGTSGLNEQFF.

This chain links TRBV11-3 with TRBJ2-5; 7 bases agree with TRBD2. In germline, CDR1 is SGHNT, CDR2 YENEEA. CDR3 length: 13 amino acids. V shed 6 bases and J 1 base; nucleotides not matched to a gene: 2. CDR3 in amino acids: CASRGGVQETQYF. DNA of the CDR3: TGTGCCAGCAGGGGGGGGGTCCAAGAGACCCAGTACTTC.

The rearrangement uses TRBV10-1 and TRBJ2-7; 11 positions match TRBD2. CDR1 is WNHNN and CDR2 is SYGVQD in the germline V gene (reference sequence). After removal of 7 bases from V and 2 bases from J, the junction contained 7 bases not matched to a gene. The CDR3 totals 15 residues. Here the CDR3 reads CASKPGLAEPYEQYF. CDR3 sequence (DNA): TGCGCCAGCAAACCGGGACTAGCGGAGCCCTACGAGCAGTACTTC.

Only a few counts were recorded for this clone. The V and J genes are TRBV7-3 and TRBJ2-1; TRBD2 matches at 10 bases. Germline V gives CDR1 SGHTA, CDR2 FQGTGA. This CDR3 is 15 amino acids long. The trim removed 3 bases at V and 5 bases at J, leaving 4 bases unmatched. CDR3 amino acids: CASSFLAGEDNEQFF. As DNA, the CDR3 is TGTGCCAGCAGCTTTCTAGCGGGGGAGGACAATGAGCAGTTCTTC.

The rearrangement links TRBV4-1 to TRBJ1-2; D is uncertain. V lost 0 bases and J 4 bases, leaving 12 bases between the germline ends. CDR1 MGHRA and CDR2 YSYEKL come from the germline V gene. This CDR3 is built from 15 residues. The CDR3 reads CASSQETMVGYGYTF. DNA of the CDR3: TGCGCCAGCAGCCAAGAAACAATGGTTGGCTATGGCTACACCTTC.

Written as DNA, the CDR3 is TGTGCCAGCAGACTGGGACAGAATAATTCACCCCTCCACTTT. Its translation is CASRLGQNNSPLHF. The rearrangement links TRBV28 to TRBJ1-6, with 7 bases identical to TRBD1. Unmatched junction bases numbered 4, after V lost 6 bases and J lost 5 bases. The CDR3 has 14 amino acids. Germline CDR1 reads MDHEN; CDR2 reads SYDVKM.

This clone was recorded once. The genes are TRBV5-4 and TRBJ2-3; weak D call: TRBD1 (5 bases). The V gene lost 1 base and the J gene lost 0 bases, with 12 bases spanning the gap. The germline CDR1 and CDR2 sequences are SGHNT and YYREEE (reference sequence). CDR3 length: 16 residues. The CDR3 DNA follows: TGTGCCAGCAGCTTGAAGCTGGACACTAGCACAGATACGCAGTATTTT. Protein sequence: CASSLKLDTSTDTQYF.

This clone was seen a single time. The chain recombines TRBV6-5 with TRBJ1-2, with D possibly TRBD1 on 5 matching bases. Trimming stripped 0 bases from V and 2 bases from J, with 10 bases between. Germline CDR1 MNHEY, CDR2 SVGAGI. CDR3 size: 15 residues. The CDR3 sequence: CASSYSGAGNYGYTF. CDR3 coding DNA: TGTGCCAGCAGTTACTCAGGGGCAGGGAACTATGGCTACACCTTC.